This passage covers 2 T cell receptor beta chains from one sample sequenced in a study of T cells in Graves' hyperthyroidism and ophthalmopathy. Researchers took RNA transcripts and amplified the TCR beta CDR3 regions from them. First-round RT-PCR of the TCR CDR3 relied on the HTBI primer set. MiXCR, run by TCRdb on the multiplex PCR reads, gives a single entry per CDR3 protein. The top ten hold around 7% of the sample, which has around 600,000 distinct CDR3 sequences, 13% to 15% seen once. Sequenced sample: blood. The receptors were gathered from a woman younger than 30 with Graves' ophthalmopathy.

This clonotype was picked up many times. The genes are TRBV11-2 and TRBJ2-4, with TRBD2 as a possible D gene (7 bases). The germline CDR1 and CDR2 sequences are SGHAT and FQNNGV. The CDR3 sequence is 16 residues long. The V and J ends lost 7 bases and 0 bases respectively, with 16 bases between them. CDR3 loop: CASNLGEGGAKNIQYF. The CDR3 DNA follows: TGTGCCAGCAACCTTGGGGAGGGGGGAGCCAAAAACATTCAGTACTTC.

The rearrangement links TRBV6-1 to TRBJ2-1; 13 positions agree with TRBD2. The CDR3 length is 19 residues. Germline CDR1 MNHNS, CDR2 SASEGT. Losses at the gene ends were 6 bases for V and 2 bases for J; bases not matched to a gene: 13. Written as DNA, the CDR3 is TGTGCCAGCAGCCAACCGGGACTAGCGGGGATGGGGGCCTACAATGAGCAGTTCTTC. This codes for CASSQPGLAGMGAYNEQFF.